In this sample, the clone carrying this T cell receptor (beta chain) turned up a few times. V shed 5 bases and J 5 bases; nucleotides not matched to a gene: 5. Per germline, CDR1 KGHSH and CDR2 LQKENI. This CDR3 spans 13 amino acids. A TCRbeta library incorporating unique molecular identifiers was prepared. TCRdb passed the PCR reads through MiXCR, listing each CDR3 protein once. The repertoire holds hundreds of thousands of distinct CDR3 sequences, with approximately 10% as singletons. The data were taken from a study of T-cell reconstitution after alpha-beta-depleted transplantation in children. This chain joins TRBV18 and TRBJ2-7; 8 nucleotides line up with TRBD1. Sequenced here: PBMCs from the stem cell graft donor, sampled from the stem cell graft. This clonotype originated in a human donor who donated a stem cell graft to a child with acute myeloid leukemia. Written as DNA, the CDR3 is TGTGCCAGCTCAGCCCCAGGGGGCCACGAGCAGTACTTC. Residues: CASSAPGGHEQYF.